Listed below are T cell receptor beta chains from one sample, sequenced in a study of blood T cell repertoires in COVID-19. The assay was immunoSEQ multiplex PCR, and TCRdb's table has in-frame clones only and misses some. The table includes about 220,000 clones, 70% to 90% detected once. Sequencing input: peripheral blood. The receptors originated from a man aged 50 to 60 who had recovered from COVID-19. The CDR3 runs from the conserved cysteine through the conserved F or W.

v_call | cdr3_aa
TRBV18 | CASSPYSPMNTEAFF
TRBV19 | CASRIGQGANTGELFF
TRBV5-4 | CASSLAQGAAKNIQYF
TRBV5-1 | CASSLVPGDNEQFF
TRBV18 | CASSPKSGGLNTEAFF
TRBV25-1 | CASSVVQGSNTGELFF
TRBV5-1 | CASSSGTGATRGAFF
TRBV7-9 | CASSLEPPQPGYNSPLHF
TRBV28 | CASSTTGYGYTF
TRBV9 | CASSVKLTTGIDTGELFF
TRBV10-3 | CAISPRGGANEKLFF
TRBV7-8 | CASSLLGKRAFGEQFF
TRBV15 | CATSRKRDKGSYNEQFF
TRBV19 | CASRDGGGDSSYEQYF
TRBV24-1 | CATSDPGGGHYTQYF
TRBV28 | CASSLPTRSGTGDGNTIYF
TRBV5-1 | CASSFLAGMYNEQFF
TRBV6-5 | CASMIGTYQPQHF
TRBV7-9 | CASSSPDRGYQETQYF
TRBV9 | CASSGKGGLRTGELFF
TRBV28 | CASIGGGSGNTIYF
TRBV18 | CASPKGTGLNTGELFF
TRBV19 | CASSRTGVTGELFF
TRBV28 | CASSRGGSNQPQHF
TRBV6-5 | CASRPGKLTDTQYF
TRBV3-1/TRBV3-2 | CASSRQGGGGPAFF
TRBV14 | CASSQDGLAGYTDTQYF